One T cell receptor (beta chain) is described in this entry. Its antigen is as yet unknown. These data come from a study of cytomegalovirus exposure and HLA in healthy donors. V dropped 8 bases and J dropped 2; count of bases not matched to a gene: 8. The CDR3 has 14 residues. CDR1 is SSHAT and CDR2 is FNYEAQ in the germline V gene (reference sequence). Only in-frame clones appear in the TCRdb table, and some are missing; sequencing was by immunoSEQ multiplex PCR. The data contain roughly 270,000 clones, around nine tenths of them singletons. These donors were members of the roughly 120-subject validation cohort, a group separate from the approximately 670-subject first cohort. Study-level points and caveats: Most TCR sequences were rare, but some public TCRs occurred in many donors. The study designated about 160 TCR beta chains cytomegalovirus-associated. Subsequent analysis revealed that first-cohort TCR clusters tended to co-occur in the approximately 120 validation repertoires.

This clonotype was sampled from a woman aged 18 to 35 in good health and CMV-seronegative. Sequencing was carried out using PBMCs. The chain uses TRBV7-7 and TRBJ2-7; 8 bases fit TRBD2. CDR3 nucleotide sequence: TGTGCCAGCGCTTCGGGAGGGCCACCCTACGAGCAGTACTTC. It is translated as CASASGGPPYEQYF.